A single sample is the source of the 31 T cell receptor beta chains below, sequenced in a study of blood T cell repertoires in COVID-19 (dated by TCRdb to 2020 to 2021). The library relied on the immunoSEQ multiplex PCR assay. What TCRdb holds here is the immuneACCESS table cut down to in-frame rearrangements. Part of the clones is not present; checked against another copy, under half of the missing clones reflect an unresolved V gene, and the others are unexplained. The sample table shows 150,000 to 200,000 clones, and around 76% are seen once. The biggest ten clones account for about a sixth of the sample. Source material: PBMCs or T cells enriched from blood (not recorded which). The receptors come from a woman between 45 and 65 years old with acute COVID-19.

In nucleotides, the CDR3 is TGTGCCTGGAGGACAGAGATAAATTCACCCCTCCACTTT. Translated, it gives CAWRTEINSPLHF. This chain links TRBV30 with TRBJ1-6, with TRBD1 as a possible D gene (5 bases). Germline loops: CDR1 GTSNPN, CDR2 SVGIG (reference sequence). Trimming shortened V by 3 bases and J by 7 bases, and 10 bases separated the two germline ends. The CDR3 totals 13 residues.

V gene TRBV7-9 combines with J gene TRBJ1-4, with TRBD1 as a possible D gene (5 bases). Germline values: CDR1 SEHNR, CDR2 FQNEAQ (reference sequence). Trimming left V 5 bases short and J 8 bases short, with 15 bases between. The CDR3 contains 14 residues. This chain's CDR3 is CASSRDSQGEKLFF. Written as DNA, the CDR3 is TGTGCCAGCAGCCGGGACTCCCAGGGCGAAAAACTGTTTTTT.

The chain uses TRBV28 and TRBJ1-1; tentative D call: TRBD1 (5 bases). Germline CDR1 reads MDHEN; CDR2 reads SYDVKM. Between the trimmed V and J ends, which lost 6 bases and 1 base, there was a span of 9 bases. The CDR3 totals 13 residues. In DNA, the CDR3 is TGTGCCAGCAGCTGGGGGGGGAACACTGAAGCTTTCTTT. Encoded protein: CASSWGGNTEAFF.

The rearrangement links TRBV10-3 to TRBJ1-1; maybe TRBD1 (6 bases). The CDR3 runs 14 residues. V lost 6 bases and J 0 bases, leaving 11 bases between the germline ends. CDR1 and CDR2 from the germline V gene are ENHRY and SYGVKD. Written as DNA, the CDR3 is TGTGCCATCAGGGGGGACATTATGAACACTGAAGCTTTCTTT. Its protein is CAIRGDIMNTEAFF.

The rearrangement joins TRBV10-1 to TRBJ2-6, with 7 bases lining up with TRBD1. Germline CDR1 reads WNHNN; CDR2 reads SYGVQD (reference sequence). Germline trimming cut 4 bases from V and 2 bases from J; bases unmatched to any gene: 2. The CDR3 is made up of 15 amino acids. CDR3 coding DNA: TGCGCCAGCAGTGCTGACAGGGCTGGGGCCAACGTCCTGACTTTC. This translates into CASSADRAGANVLTF.

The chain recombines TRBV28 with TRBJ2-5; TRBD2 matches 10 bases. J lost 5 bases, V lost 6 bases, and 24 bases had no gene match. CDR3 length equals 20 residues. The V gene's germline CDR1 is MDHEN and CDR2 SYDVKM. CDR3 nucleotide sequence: TGTGCCAGCAGCCGAAATTCCCCCCTTCTTTCAGCGGGGGGGCGGGAGACCCAGTACTTC. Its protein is CASSRNSPLLSAGGRETQYF.

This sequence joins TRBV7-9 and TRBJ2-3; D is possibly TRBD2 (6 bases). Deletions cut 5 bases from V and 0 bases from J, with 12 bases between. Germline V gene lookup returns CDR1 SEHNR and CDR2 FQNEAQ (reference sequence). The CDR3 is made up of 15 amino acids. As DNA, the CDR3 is TGTGCCAGCAGCCCCCCGGGGGTTAGCACAGATACGCAGTATTTT. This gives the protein CASSPPGVSTDTQYF.

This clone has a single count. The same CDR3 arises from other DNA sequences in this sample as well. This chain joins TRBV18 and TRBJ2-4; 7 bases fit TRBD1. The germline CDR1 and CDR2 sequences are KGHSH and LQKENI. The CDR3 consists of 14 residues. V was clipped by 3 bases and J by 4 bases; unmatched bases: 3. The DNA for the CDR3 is TGTGCCAGCTCACCCGTGACAGGGAAAAACATTCAGTACTTC. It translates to CASSPVTGKNIQYF. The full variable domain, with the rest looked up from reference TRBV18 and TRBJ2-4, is NAGVMQNPRHLVRRRGQEARLRCSPMKGHSHVYWYRQLPEEGLKFMVYLQKENIIDESGMPKERFSAEFPKEGPSILRIQQVVRGDSAAYFCASSPVTGKNIQYFGAGTRLSVL.

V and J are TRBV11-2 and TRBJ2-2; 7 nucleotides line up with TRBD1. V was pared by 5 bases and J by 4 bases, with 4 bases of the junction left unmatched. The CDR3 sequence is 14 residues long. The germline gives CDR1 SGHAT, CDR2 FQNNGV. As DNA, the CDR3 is TGTGCCAGCAGCACCGGGACAGCCACCGGGGAGCTGTTTTTT. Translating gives CASSTGTATGELFF.

This CDR3 reads CASRKTGRYEQYV. The CDR3 coding sequence is TGTGCCAGCAGGAAGACAGGCCGCTACGAGCAGTACGTC. The chain couples TRBV12-3 or TRBV12-4 to TRBJ2-7; maybe TRBD1 (6 bases). Trimming took 6 bases from V and 3 from J, leaving 12 bases between them. This CDR3 is built from 13 residues.

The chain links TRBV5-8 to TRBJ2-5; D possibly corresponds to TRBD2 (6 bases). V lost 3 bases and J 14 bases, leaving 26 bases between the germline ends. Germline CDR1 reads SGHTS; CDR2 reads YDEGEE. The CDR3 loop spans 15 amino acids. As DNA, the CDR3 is TGTGCCAGCAGCTGGGGGGACCGCGTGAGGGGATCCCTATACTTC. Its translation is CASSWGDRVRGSLYF.

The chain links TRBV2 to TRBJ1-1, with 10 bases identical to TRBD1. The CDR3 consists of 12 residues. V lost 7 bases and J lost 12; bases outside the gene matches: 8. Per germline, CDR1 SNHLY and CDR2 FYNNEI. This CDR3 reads CASTADRGGPFF. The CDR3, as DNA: TGTGCCAGCACCGCGGACAGGGGGGGACCTTTCTTT.

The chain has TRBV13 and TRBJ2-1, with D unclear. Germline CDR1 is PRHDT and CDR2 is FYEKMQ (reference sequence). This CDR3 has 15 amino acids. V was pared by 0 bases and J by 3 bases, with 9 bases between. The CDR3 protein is CASSLGGALYNEQFF. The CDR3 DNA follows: TGTGCCAGCAGCTTAGGGGGCGCCCTCTACAATGAGCAGTTCTTC.

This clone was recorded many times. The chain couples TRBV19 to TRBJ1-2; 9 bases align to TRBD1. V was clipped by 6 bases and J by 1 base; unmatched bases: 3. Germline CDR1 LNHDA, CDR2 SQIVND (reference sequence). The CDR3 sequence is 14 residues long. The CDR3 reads CASRDRGNNYGYTF. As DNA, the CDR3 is TGTGCCAGTAGGGACAGGGGTAATAACTATGGCTACACCTTC.

The CDR3 DNA sequence: TGTGCCAGCAGCCCTAGGACAGGGATGAACACTGAAGCTTTCTTT. As protein: CASSPRTGMNTEAFF. V and J are TRBV5-4 and TRBJ1-1, with 8 positions matching TRBD1. Germline V gene lookup returns CDR1 SGHNT and CDR2 YYREEE (reference sequence). The CDR3 is made up of 15 amino acids. J was trimmed by 0 bases and V by 4 bases; bases with no gene match: 5.

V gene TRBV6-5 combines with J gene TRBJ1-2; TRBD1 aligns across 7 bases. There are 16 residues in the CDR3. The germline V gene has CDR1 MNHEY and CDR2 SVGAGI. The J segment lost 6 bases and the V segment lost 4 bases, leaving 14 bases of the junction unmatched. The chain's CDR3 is CASSSTPTGTLNGYTF. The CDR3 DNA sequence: TGTGCCAGCAGTTCAACTCCGACAGGGACTCTTAATGGCTACACCTTC.

This CDR3 reads CASSAEGNYGYTF. As DNA, the CDR3 is TGTGCCAGCAGCGCGGAGGGTAACTATGGCTACACCTTC. The chain employs TRBV5-6 and TRBJ1-2; no reliable D call. There are 13 residues in the CDR3. The germline V and J ends were trimmed by 4 bases and 1 base, with 8 bases remaining between them. Per the germline V gene, CDR1 is SGHDT and CDR2 is YYEEEE.

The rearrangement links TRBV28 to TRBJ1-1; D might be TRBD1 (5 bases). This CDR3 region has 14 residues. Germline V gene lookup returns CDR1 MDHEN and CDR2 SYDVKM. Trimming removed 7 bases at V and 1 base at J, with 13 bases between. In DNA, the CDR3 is TGTGCCAGCACTGTCGGGCAGGGGAACACTGAAGCTTTCTTT. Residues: CASTVGQGNTEAFF.

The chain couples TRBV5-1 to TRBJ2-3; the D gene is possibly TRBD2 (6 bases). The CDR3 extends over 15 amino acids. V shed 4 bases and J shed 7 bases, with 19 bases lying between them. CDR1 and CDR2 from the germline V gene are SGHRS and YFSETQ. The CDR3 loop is CASSPGTGGQNTQYF. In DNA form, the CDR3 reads TGCGCCAGCAGCCCCGGAACCGGGGGTCAGAATACGCAGTATTTT.

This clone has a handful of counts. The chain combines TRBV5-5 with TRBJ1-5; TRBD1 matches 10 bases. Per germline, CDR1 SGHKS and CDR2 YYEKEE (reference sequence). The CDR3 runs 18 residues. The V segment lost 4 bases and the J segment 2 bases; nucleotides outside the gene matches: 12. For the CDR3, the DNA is TGTGCCAGCAGCGGTGCCGGGACAGGGGTTTGGCGCAATCAGCCCCAGCATTTT. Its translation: CASSGAGTGVWRNQPQHF.

CDR3 nucleotides: TGTGCCAGCAGTTTAGCGCGGGTGGCGGGGGATTTCTTT. It translates to CASSLARVAGDFF. V usage is TRBV12-3 or TRBV12-4 and J usage is TRBJ1-1, with D possibly being TRBD1 (5 bases). Trimming pared 0 bases from V and 13 bases from J, leaving 15 bases between. The CDR3 runs 13 residues.

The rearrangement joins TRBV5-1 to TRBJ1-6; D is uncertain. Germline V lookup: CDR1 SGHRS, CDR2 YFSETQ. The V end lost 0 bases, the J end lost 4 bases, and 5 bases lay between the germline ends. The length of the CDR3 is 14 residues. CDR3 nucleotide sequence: TGCGCCAGCAGCTTGGACGGGTATAATTCACCCCTCCACTTT. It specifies CASSLDGYNSPLHF.

Here the CDR3 DNA reads TGCGCCAGCAGCAAGGGACTAGCGGGAGATACGCAGTATTTT. Protein product: CASSKGLAGDTQYF. This chain connects TRBV5-1 to TRBJ2-3, with TRBD2 identical over 12 bases. This CDR3 is built from 14 residues. Trimming removed 4 bases from V and 5 bases from J; junction bases left unmatched: 2. Germline V CDR1 and CDR2: SGHRS, YFSETQ.

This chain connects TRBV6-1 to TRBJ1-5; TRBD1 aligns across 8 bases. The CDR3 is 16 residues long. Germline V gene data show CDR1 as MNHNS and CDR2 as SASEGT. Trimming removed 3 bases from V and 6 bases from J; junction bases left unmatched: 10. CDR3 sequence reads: CASSDPGTGIRQPQHF. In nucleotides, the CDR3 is TGTGCCAGCAGTGATCCCGGGACAGGCATTCGTCAGCCCCAGCATTTT.

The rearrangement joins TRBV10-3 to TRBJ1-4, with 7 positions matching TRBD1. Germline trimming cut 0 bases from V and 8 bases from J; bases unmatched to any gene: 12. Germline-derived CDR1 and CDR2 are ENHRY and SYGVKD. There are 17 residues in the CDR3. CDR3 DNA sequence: TGTGCCATCAGTGAGTCGAAATATAGACAGGGAAAGGAAAAACTGTTTTTT. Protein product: CAISESKYRQGKEKLFF.

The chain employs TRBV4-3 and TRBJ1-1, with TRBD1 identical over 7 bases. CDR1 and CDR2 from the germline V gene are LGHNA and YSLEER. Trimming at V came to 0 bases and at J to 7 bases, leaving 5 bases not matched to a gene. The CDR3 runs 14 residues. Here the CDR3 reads CASSQDWSGGEAFF. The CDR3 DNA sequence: TGCGCCAGCAGCCAAGATTGGTCAGGGGGTGAAGCTTTCTTT.

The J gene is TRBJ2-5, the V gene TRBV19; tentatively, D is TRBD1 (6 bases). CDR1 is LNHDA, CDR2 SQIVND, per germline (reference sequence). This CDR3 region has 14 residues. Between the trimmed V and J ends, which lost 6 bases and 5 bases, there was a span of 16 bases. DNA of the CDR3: TGTGCCAGTAGCCTGGGGGCACGCGGGGAGACCCAGTACTTC. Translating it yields CASSLGARGETQYF.

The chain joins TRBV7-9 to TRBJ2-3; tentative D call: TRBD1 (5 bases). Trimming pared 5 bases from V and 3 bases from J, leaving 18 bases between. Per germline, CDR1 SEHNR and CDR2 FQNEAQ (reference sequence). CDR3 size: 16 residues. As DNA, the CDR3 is TGTGCCAGCAGCCCCCCGACTGCTAAGGGGACAGATACGCAGTATTTT. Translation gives CASSPPTAKGTDTQYF.

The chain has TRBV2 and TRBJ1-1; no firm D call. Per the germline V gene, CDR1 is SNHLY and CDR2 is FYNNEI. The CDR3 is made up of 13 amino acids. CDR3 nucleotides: TGTGTTCTTATGGGCCAGTTGAACACTGAAGCTTTCTTT. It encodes CVLMGQLNTEAFF.

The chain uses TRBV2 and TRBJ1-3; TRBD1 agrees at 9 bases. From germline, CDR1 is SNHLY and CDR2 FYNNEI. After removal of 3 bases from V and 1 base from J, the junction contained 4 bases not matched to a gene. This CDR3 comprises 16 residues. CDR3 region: CASSERGQGSGNTIYF. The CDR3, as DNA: TGTGCCAGCAGTGAGCGGGGACAGGGATCTGGAAACACCATATATTTT. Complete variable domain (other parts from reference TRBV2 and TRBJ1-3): EPEVTQTPSHQVTQMGQEVILRCVPISNHLYFYWYRQILGQKVEFLVSFYNNEISEKSEIFDDQFSVERPDGSNFTLKIRSTKLEDSAMYFCASSERGQGSGNTIYFGEGSWLTVV.

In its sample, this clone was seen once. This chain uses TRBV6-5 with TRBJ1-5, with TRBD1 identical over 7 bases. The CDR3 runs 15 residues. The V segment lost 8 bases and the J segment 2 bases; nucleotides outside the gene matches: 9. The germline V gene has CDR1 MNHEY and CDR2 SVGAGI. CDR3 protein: CASSESDRGNQPQHF. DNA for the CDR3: TGTGCCAGCTCCGAGTCCGACAGGGGCAATCAGCCCCAGCATTTT.